This record looks at one T cell receptor (beta chain) sequence and its context. This entry belongs to a study of blood T cell repertoires in COVID-19. Per the original methods: From reference gene primer amplification, estimates of nucleated cell counts were derived. Clones were read by immunoSEQ multiplex PCR, and TCRdb kept only the in-frame ones, dropping some. The DNA was the basis for D and trimming; V, J and clone size are from that table. The profile shows more than 95,000 clones, about 82% of them singletons. This CDR3 has 14 amino acids. With V trimmed by 6 bases and J by 6 bases, 4 bases remained unmatched. CDR1 is SNHLY and CDR2 is FYNNEI in the germline V gene.

The clonotype comes from a human donor in a cohort sampled during active COVID-19. The sequenced sample consisted of peripheral blood. V gene TRBV2 combines with J gene TRBJ1-4; 10 bases are a match to TRBD1. The CDR3 sequence: CASRAGTGDEKLFF. For the CDR3, the DNA is TGTGCCAGCAGAGCCGGGACAGGGGATGAAAAACTGTTTTTT.